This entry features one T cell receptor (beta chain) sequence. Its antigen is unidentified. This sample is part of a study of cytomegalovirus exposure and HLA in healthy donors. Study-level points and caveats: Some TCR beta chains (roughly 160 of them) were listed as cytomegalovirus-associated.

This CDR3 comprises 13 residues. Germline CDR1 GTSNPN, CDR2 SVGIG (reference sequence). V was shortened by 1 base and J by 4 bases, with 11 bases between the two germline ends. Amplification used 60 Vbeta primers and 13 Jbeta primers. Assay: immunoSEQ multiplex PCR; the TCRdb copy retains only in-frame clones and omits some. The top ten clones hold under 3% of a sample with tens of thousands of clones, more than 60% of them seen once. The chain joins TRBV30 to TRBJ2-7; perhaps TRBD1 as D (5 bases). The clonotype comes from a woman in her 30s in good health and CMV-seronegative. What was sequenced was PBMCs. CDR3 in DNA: TGTGCCTGGAGTGGTACAGGCGAATACGAGCAGTACGTC. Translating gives CAWSGTGEYEQYV.